This T cell receptor (beta chain) was captured in a study of beta chain features in type 1 diabetes. Whole-study findings and limits: More deletions and fewer insertions at VDJ junctions were found in patients with type 1 diabetes. Unsettled here was the matter of whether HLA type influences TCRB rearrangement.

V lost 3 bases to trimming and J lost 0 bases, with 10 bases between them. This CDR3 is 14 amino acids long. Germline CDR1 and CDR2: SGDLS and YYNGEE. Comments on this clone: The antigen remains undetermined.

Each donor gave one heparinised blood draw averaging around 120 mL. Staining for CD45RO/CCR7/CD25/CD127/CD95/CD27 allowed sorting of CD4+ naive, central memory, regulatory and stem cell-like memory cells. The entirety of the isolated RNA underwent reverse transcription, so expressed TCRB transcripts were sequenced. TCRdb's copy holds only in-frame clones and misses some; the assay was immunoSEQ multiplex PCR. The data contain 140,000 or so clones, more than 9% of them singletons. Sequencing input: naive CD4+ T cells from blood. The chain is built from TRBV9 and TRBJ2-7; D is ambiguous. This clonotype was sampled from a man younger than 30 in good health. The CDR3 region has the DNA TGTGCCAGCAGCGCAGACATAAACTCCTACGAGCAGTACTTC. Protein: CASSADINSYEQYF. Filled out from reference TRBV9 and TRBJ2-7, the complete variable domain reads DSGVTQTPKHLITATGQRVTLRCSPRSGDLSVYWYQQSLDQGLQFLIQYYNGEERAKGNILERFSAQQFPDLHSELNLSSLELGDSALYFCASSADINSYEQYFGPGTRLTVT.